This record looks at one T cell receptor beta chain sequence and its context. In this sample, this clone turned up once. Its antigen remains unidentified. Per-nucleotide qualities are absent, and no much larger clonotype sits a single base away. This entry is derived from a study of technical replicates of blood from a few donors (TCRdb year 2017). Libraries were constructed by the immunoSEQ multiplex PCR assay. TCRdb took over this immuneACCESS table, retaining in-frame rearrangements with V and J assigned. Such tables are incomplete; in checked studies, under half of the missing clones stem from an unresolved V gene, and the remainder is unexplained. Here the sample has about 80,000 clones; 90% to 95% occur a single time. Around 0.4% of the sample is taken by the ten largest. Source material: T cells isolated from PBMCs. The sequence derives from a human donor in good health.

In nucleotide form, the sequence is TGTGCCAGTAGTGCTTCTGCTACTTCGGAGACCCAGTACTTC. It codes for CASSASATSETQYF. This sequence uses TRBV19 and TRBJ2-5; the D segment cannot be called with confidence. Trimming at the junction amounts to 5 bases on V and 5 bases on J, and the germline ends lie 15 bases apart. The CDR3 runs 14 residues from the cysteine to the phenylalanine. The retained sequence is limited to the CDR3, 42 bases, with the frame set at the first base. CDR1 is given as LNHDA and CDR2 as SQIVND, both from the germline V gene (reference sequence). Full variable domain (CDR3 extended with the reference TRBV19 and TRBJ2-5 proteins): DGGITQSPKYLFRKEGQNVTLSCEQNLNHDAMYWYRQDPGQGLRLIYYSQIVNDFQKGDIAEGYSVSREKKESFPLTVTSAQKNPTAFYLCASSASATSETQYFGPGTRLLVL.